The 17 T cell receptor beta chains in this list originate from one sample, sequenced in a study of blood T cell repertoires in COVID-19. Assay: immunoSEQ multiplex PCR; the TCRdb copy retains only in-frame clones and omits some. The sample comprises 55,000 to 80,000 clones, about 80% of which are singletons, and roughly a sixth rests with the top ten. The material sequenced was peripheral blood. The receptors were sampled from a man older than 75 with active COVID-19.

The rearrangement links TRBV5-5 to TRBJ2-1; D is unresolved. Germline V gene sequence: CDR1 SGHKS, CDR2 YYEKEE (reference sequence). The CDR3 covers 15 residues. The ends were cut back, 4 bases at V and 0 bases at J, with 11 bases in the middle. In nucleotides, the CDR3 is TGTGCCAGCAGCCCTTTCAAGAGCTCCTACAATGAGCAGTTCTTC. As protein: CASSPFKSSYNEQFF. Variable domain in full (rest from reference TRBV5-5 and TRBJ2-1): DAGVTQSPTHLIKTRGQQVTLRCSPISGHKSVSWYQQVLGQGPQFIFQYYEKEERGRGNFPDRFSARQFPNYSSELNVNALLLGDSALYLCASSPFKSSYNEQFFGPGTRLTVL.

The CDR3 sequence: CASSQDLGGGVYSNQPQHF. CDR3 DNA sequence: TGTGCCAGCAGCCAAGATCTCGGTGGAGGGGTTTATAGCAATCAGCCCCAGCATTTT. The chain combines TRBV3-1 (or the pseudogene TRBV3-2) with TRBJ1-5, with TRBD1 as a possible D gene (5 bases). The CDR3 has 19 amino acids. With 0 bases removed from V and 0 bases from J, the gap between germline ends came to 18 bases. Germline loops: CDR1 LGHDT, CDR2 YNNKEL (reference sequence).

The chain joins TRBV18 to TRBJ1-5; 10 bases fit TRBD1. CDR1 and CDR2 from the germline V gene are KGHSH and LQKENI. With V trimmed by 2 bases and J by 5 bases, 3 bases remained unmatched. The CDR3 spans 15 residues. CDR3 region: CASSPGQGDHQPQHF. The CDR3 nucleotides read TGTGCCAGCTCACCAGGACAGGGGGATCATCAGCCCCAGCATTTT.

The chain is built from TRBV27 and TRBJ2-7; 9 nucleotides align to TRBD2. The germline gives CDR1 MNHEY, CDR2 SMNVEV (reference sequence). V lost 6 bases, J lost 3 bases, and 9 bases stayed unmatched. The CDR3 length is 15 residues. As DNA, the CDR3 is TGTGCCAGCAGGTCCTTAGCGGGAGCTCTCTACGAGCAGTACTTC. Translating gives CASRSLAGALYEQYF.

The gene calls are TRBV5-4 and TRBJ2-4; 12 positions agree with TRBD1. Germline V CDR1 and CDR2: SGHNT, YYREEE (reference sequence). Trimming at V came to 4 bases and at J to 6 bases, leaving 17 bases not matched to a gene. The CDR3 length is 19 residues. The CDR3 loop reads CASSLTRRDRGQYGNIQYF. DNA of the CDR3: TGTGCCAGCAGCCTAACACGCCGGGACAGGGGGCAGTACGGAAACATTCAGTACTTC.

V is TRBV5-1 and J is TRBJ2-2, with D maybe TRBD1 (6 bases). The CDR3 has 15 amino acids. Germline lookup yields CDR1 SGHRS and CDR2 YFSETQ. V was pared by 1 base and J by 6 bases, with 13 bases between. In DNA, the CDR3 is TGCGCCAGCAGCTTGCGGGCAGGGGCTGCCGGGGAGCTGTTTTTT. Translated: CASSLRAGAAGELFF. The complete variable domain, with remaining parts taken from reference TRBV5-1 and TRBJ2-2, reads KAGVTQTPRYLIKTRGQQVTLSCSPISGHRSVSWYQQTPGQGLQFLFEYFSETQRNKGNFPGRFSGRQFSNSRSEMNVSTLELGDSALYLCASSLRAGAAGELFFGEGSRLTVL.

The V call is TRBV5-1, the J call TRBJ1-4, with unresolved D. Germline CDR1 SGHRS, CDR2 YFSETQ. V was clipped by 4 bases and J by 1 base, with 8 bases between them. This CDR3 contains 14 residues. CDR3 nucleotides: TGCGCCAGCAGCAGGAGTGGAACTAATGAAAAACTGTTTTTT. This translates into CASSRSGTNEKLFF.

The chain employs TRBV29-1 and TRBJ2-6; 8 bases line up with TRBD1. The CDR3 runs 16 residues. The J segment lost 2 bases and the V segment lost 7 bases, leaving 10 bases of the junction unmatched. Germline CDR1 and CDR2: SQVTM and ANQGSEA. CDR3 nucleotides: TGCAGCGCCTTCGGACAGGGACGACCTGGGGCCAACGTCCTGACTTTC. This encodes CSAFGQGRPGANVLTF.

The DNA of the CDR3 is TGTGCCAGCAGTTTACCCGGACAGGGAGGGAGCTACACCTTC. Translation gives CASSLPGQGGSYTF. This chain connects TRBV28 to TRBJ1-2, with 8 bases aligning to TRBD1. J was trimmed by 9 bases and V by 2 bases; bases with no gene match: 8. The CDR3 extends over 14 amino acids. Germline CDR1 reads MDHEN; CDR2 reads SYDVKM.

This clone has a count of ten or more. J is TRBJ2-7 and V is TRBV7-8; tentative D call: TRBD2 (5 bases). Trimming cost V 2 bases and J 3 bases, with 17 bases left between them. Germline values: CDR1 SGHVS, CDR2 FQNEAQ. The CDR3 covers 16 residues. The CDR3 reads CASSLRSSGIGYEQYF. The CDR3 DNA reads TGTGCCAGCAGCTTAAGGTCAAGCGGCATAGGCTACGAGCAGTACTTC.

The genes are TRBV11-1 and TRBJ1-1, with TRBD1 matching 7 bases. J lost 4 bases, V lost 1 base, and 9 bases had no gene match. CDR3 length: 16 residues. Germline V gene lookup returns CDR1 SGHAT and CDR2 FQDESV (reference sequence). The CDR3 spells CASSLVPGQPGTEAFF. The DNA of the CDR3 is TGTGCCAGCAGCTTAGTACCGGGACAGCCGGGCACTGAAGCTTTCTTT.

The rearrangement joins TRBV5-1 to TRBJ2-1; possible D gene TRBD2, 7 bases. The CDR3 has 17 residues. V dropped 10 bases and J dropped 0 bases, with 23 bases sitting between them. Per germline, CDR1 SGHRS and CDR2 YFSETQ. The CDR3 nucleotides are TGCGCCCGCCGACGACTGGGGGGGGCGAGCTCCTACAATGAGCAGTTCTTC. It is translated as CARRRLGGASSYNEQFF.

The chain couples TRBV28 to TRBJ1-6; a weak D match, TRBD1 (6 bases). Germline-derived CDR1 and CDR2 are MDHEN and SYDVKM. This CDR3 comprises 14 residues. The V end lost 2 bases, the J end lost 7 bases, and 9 bases lay between the germline ends. CDR3 protein: CASSLGQGNSPLHF. CDR3 nucleotide sequence: TGTGCCAGCAGTTTAGGGCAGGGGAATTCACCCCTCCACTTT.

J is TRBJ2-4 and V is TRBV2; 7 positions agree with TRBD2. Germline CDR1 is SNHLY and CDR2 is FYNNEI. CDR3 size: 14 residues. Unmatched junction bases numbered 10, after V lost 5 bases and J lost 9 bases. The CDR3 loop reads CASSLGGPPGIQYF. DNA of the CDR3: TGTGCCAGCAGTTTGGGAGGGCCCCCGGGCATTCAGTACTTC.

The chain uses TRBV7-7 and TRBJ2-2, with D possibly matching TRBD1 (5 bases). This CDR3 is built from 17 residues. The germline V and J ends were trimmed by 3 bases and 6 bases, with 20 bases remaining between them. The germline CDR1 and CDR2 sequences are SSHAT and FNYEAQ (reference sequence). The CDR3 sequence is CASSLRLYSGSAGELFF. CDR3 nucleotides: TGTGCCAGCAGCTTGCGCTTATATTCAGGGTCCGCCGGGGAGCTGTTTTTT. Using reference TRBV7-7 and TRBJ2-2 for the parts outside the CDR3, the full variable domain is GAGVSQSPRYKVTKRGQDVTLRCDPISSHATLYWYQQALGQGPEFLTYFNYEAQPDKSGLPSDRFSAERPEGSISTLTIQRTEQRDSAMYRCASSLRLYSGSAGELFFGEGSRLTVL.

The rearrangement joins TRBV23-1 to TRBJ1-5; the match to TRBD1 covers 7 bases. TRBV23-1 is noted as an ORF with a role that remains uncertain. This CDR3 region has 14 residues. Germline trimming cut 4 bases from V and 7 bases from J; bases unmatched to any gene: 7. As DNA, the CDR3 is TGCGCCAGCAGTCCCCTGACAGGGTTACAGCCCCAGCATTTT. This codes for CASSPLTGLQPQHF.

A few counts support this clone. The chain joins TRBV19 to TRBJ1-4; 8 bases line up with TRBD1. The CDR3 is made up of 16 amino acids. CDR1 LNHDA and CDR2 SQIVND come from the germline V gene (reference sequence). V lost 3 bases and J lost 5; bases outside the gene matches: 8. The DNA of the CDR3 is TGTGCCAGTAGTATGCCCATGGGACAGGAAAATGAAAAACTGTTTTTT. Amino acid sequence: CASSMPMGQENEKLFF.